The clone carrying this TCR beta chain was picked up many times. What it binds is unknown. These data belong to a study of early T cells in non-severe SARS-CoV-2 infection. Whole-study context: Sequenced material consisted of bulk RNA (from unsorted whole blood), and chains were unpaired. Whole-study findings and limits: Private and CD4 specificities were missed by VDJdb matching, skewed to anti-spike CD8.

Individual cDNA molecules were tagged with unique molecular identifiers, the study reported. TCRdb reprocessed the 5' RACE reads with MiXCR, giving one entry per CDR3 protein. The sample includes tens of thousands of distinct CDR3 sequences, 10% of them seen just once. From germline, CDR1 is MNHEY and CDR2 SMNVEV (reference sequence). The CDR3 has 16 amino acids. Trimming removed 5 bases from V and 0 bases from J, with 14 bases in between. The chain joins TRBV27 to TRBJ2-1, with D possibly matching TRBD2 (5 bases). The starting material was whole blood, obtained at baseline. The origin of this receptor is an adult who was a healthcare worker with PCR-confirmed SARS-CoV-2 infection or an uninfected control (not recorded which). The DNA of the CDR3 is TGTGCCAGCAGTGGCCTAGCATTTAGCTCCTACAATGAGCAGTTCTTC. Translated: CASSGLAFSSYNEQFF.